A selection of T cell receptor beta chains follows, all from one sample in a study of T-cell memory formation after mild COVID-19. MiXCR was run by TCRdb on the 5' RACE reads, yielding one entry per CDR3 protein. The sample includes roughly 350,000 distinct CDR3 sequences, approximately 21% seen only once; the top ten take 12%. The sequencing input was PBMCs or a T cell subset sorted from them (not recorded which). These receptor sequences come from an adult woman who had mild COVID-19 (a few samples of this study predate the infection). Cell type and time point are not known. Each CDR3 is given with its conserved first and last residue. Each record gives: V gene, J gene, D gene, clone size, CDR3 DNA, CDR3 protein. D genes are given only for firm matches. A row's size may be missing; if present it is once, few, many or a size class.

V: TRBV12-3/TRBV12-4; J: TRBJ1-1; D: NA; size: NA; DNA: TGTGCCAGCAGTTTCGGCGCACAGCCCCTGTACACTGAAGCTTTCTTT; CDR3: CASSFGAQPLYTEAFF
V: TRBV11-2; J: TRBJ2-7; D: NA; size: few; DNA: TGTGCCAGCAGCCAAACCAGGGGTTACGAGCAGTACTTC; CDR3: CASSQTRGYEQYF
V: TRBV6-1; J: TRBJ1-1; D: NA; size: NA; DNA: TGTGCCAGCAGTGACATTAGACGGGAGAACACTGAAGCTTTCTTT; CDR3: CASSDIRRENTEAFF
V: TRBV29-1; J: TRBJ2-3; D: TRBD1; size: NA; DNA: TGCAGCGTGAAGGGGGCGCTGACAGATACGCAGTATTTT; CDR3: CSVKGALTDTQYF
V: TRBV20-1; J: TRBJ2-1; D: NA; size: few; DNA: TGCAGTGCAGACAGTCCCCCCAATGAGCAGTTCTTC; CDR3: CSADSPPNEQFF
V: TRBV7-9; J: TRBJ2-7; D: NA; size: NA; DNA: TGTGCCAGCGGAGCGGCTAACTACGAGCAGTACTTC; CDR3: CASGAANYEQYF
V: TRBV7-9; J: TRBJ2-1; D: TRBD2; size: NA; DNA: TGTGCCAGCAGCTCAGCGGGGGGGCTAGGGAATGAGCAGTTCTTC; CDR3: CASSSAGGLGNEQFF
V: TRBV30; J: TRBJ2-1; D: TRBD2; size: NA; DNA: TGTGCCTGGTTAGCGGGAGGAGGGGATGAGCAGTTCTTC; CDR3: CAWLAGGGDEQFF
V: TRBV4-1; J: TRBJ2-5; D: NA; size: few; DNA: TGCGCCAGCAGCCAAGATCCTGGGGGGAGAGAGACCCAGTACTTC; CDR3: CASSQDPGGRETQYF
V: TRBV7-9; J: TRBJ2-7; D: NA; size: few; DNA: TGTGCCAGCAGCAAAGTTTCGGATTTCTCCTACGAGCAGTACTTC; CDR3: CASSKVSDFSYEQYF
V: TRBV5-4; J: TRBJ2-5; D: TRBD1; size: NA; DNA: TGTGCCAGCAGCCCGAGCGGACAGGGACCCTCCCAGTACTTC; CDR3: CASSPSGQGPSQYF
V: TRBV5-1; J: TRBJ2-2; D: NA; size: few; DNA: TGCGCCAGTGGCAAGGGCGGGTCGAACACCGGGGAGCTGTTTTTT; CDR3: CASGKGGSNTGELFF
V: TRBV20-1; J: TRBJ1-2; D: NA; size: NA; DNA: TGCAGTGCTGGGGGGCATGGCCCAGAAGTCTACACCTTC; CDR3: CSAGGHGPEVYTF
V: TRBV24-1; J: TRBJ2-6; D: TRBD1; size: few; DNA: TGTGCCACCAGTGACCCCGGGACAGGGGGCGCTGGGGCCAACGTCCTGACTTTC; CDR3: CATSDPGTGGAGANVLTF
V: TRBV6-5; J: TRBJ2-7; D: NA; size: few; DNA: TGTGCCAGCAGAATCCCGGGACGGGTAAACTACGAGCAGTACTTC; CDR3: CASRIPGRVNYEQYF